This TCR beta chain was found in a study of shared T cell receptors in the human thymus. Data came from immunoSEQ multiplex PCR; TCRdb stores just in-frame clones and leaves some out. The table records about 500,000 clones, around 78% of them present only once. The CDR3 consists of 15 residues. The V and J ends lost 0 bases and 0 bases respectively, with 9 bases between them. Germline CDR1 and CDR2: MDHEN and SYDVKM. The same data also went into a second study, on human thymus T cells. From that study: Those donating were healthy Finnish infants in corrective surgery for congenital heart defects. From resections taken during corrective heart surgery, the thymus tissue was obtained. Thymic and blood repertoires seemed to show skewed V and J gene use.

The rearrangement uses TRBV28 and TRBJ2-7; possible D gene TRBD2, 5 bases. This clonotype was obtained from a boy in the first two years of life with a congenital heart defect. Sequenced: thymocytes. The CDR3 DNA reads TGTGCCAGCAGTTTATGCGGGAAGAGCTCCTACGAGCAGTACTTC. Amino acids: CASSLCGKSSYEQYF.